This T cell receptor beta chain was identified in a study of OX40 agonist ivuxolimab in advanced cancers. Study-wide background: Every patient in dose escalation had hepatocellular carcinoma, melanoma, renal cell or head and neck cancer. Partial responses were achieved by three patients, of whom one had hepatocellular carcinoma and two had cutaneous melanoma. Study observations and caveats: On average, a greater number of expanded clones characterised CD8+ T cells relative to CD4+.

The method was immunoSEQ multiplex PCR; TCRdb's version includes in-frame clones alone and lacks a portion of them. The data show 70,000 or so clones, with more than 85% seen just once and less than 10% held by the top ten. This CDR3 has 14 amino acids. Germline lookup yields CDR1 SGHVS and CDR2 FNYEAQ. V lost 5 bases, J lost 8 bases, and 16 bases lay in between. This clone was recorded only once. The antigen remains undetermined. Sequenced material: CD4+ or CD8+ T cells sorted from blood, taken in a trial of the OX40 agonist ivuxolimab. This TCR derives from an adult with an advanced solid tumor such as melanoma, head and neck, liver or kidney cancer. The chain employs TRBV7-6 and TRBJ2-1; perhaps D is TRBD1 or TRBD2 (5 bases each). DNA of the CDR3: TGTGCCAGCAGCCCTATTGGGGGTTCGGATGAGCAGTTCTTC. Protein: CASSPIGGSDEQFF.